These 30 T cell receptor beta chains were sequenced from one sample in a study of CXCR3-negative and CXCR3-positive naive CD8 T cells. TRB cDNA was prepared as libraries by UMI-labeled 5' RACE. For each CDR3 protein, TCRdb gives one entry from its re-call of the 5' RACE reads, without DNA. This sample's table reports about 130,000 distinct CDR3 sequences. The sequenced sample consisted of naive CXCR3- CD8+ T cells from blood. Subset indicated: CD45RO-CCR7+CD27+CD95- naive CD8+ T cells lacking CXCR3 (TNR3-). These receptors were collected from a human donor in good health. Some clones in this sample may be carry-over from other donors' samples.

This rearrangement joins TRBV5-1 to TRBJ1-5; TCRdb reports TRBD1, a call that lacks DNA to check it against. In germline, CDR1 is SGHRS, CDR2 YFSETQ. The CDR3 extends over 18 amino acids. The CDR3 region is CASSCPEEKEPTNQPQHF.

V gene TRBV7-3 combines with J gene TRBJ2-1; TCRdb picks TRBD2, but there is no DNA to check that call. The CDR3 length is 15 residues. Germline loops: CDR1 SGHTA, CDR2 FQGTGA. This chain's CDR3 is CASSRSGVTYNEQFF.

The J gene is TRBJ2-1, the V gene TRBV2; the D gene TCRdb calls, TRBD2, cannot be checked with no DNA. Per the germline V gene, CDR1 is SNHLY and CDR2 is FYNNEI. The CDR3 covers 15 residues. The CDR3 loop reads CASSRRFVGYNEQFF.

This chain uses TRBV18 with TRBJ1-1. The CDR3 has 17 residues. Germline values: CDR1 KGHSH, CDR2 LQKENI. CDR3: CASSLTPSREVGTEAFF.

The V and J genes are TRBV4-1 and TRBJ2-1; TCRdb outputs TRBD2, but without DNA this stays unchecked. CDR1 is MGHRA, CDR2 YSYEKL, per germline. This CDR3 comprises 15 residues. The CDR3 sequence: CASSAWGGPYNEQFF.

The V gene is TRBV29-1, the J gene TRBJ2-7; TCRdb returns TRBD1, unconfirmable since there is no DNA. This CDR3 has 16 residues. Germline assignment: CDR1 SQVTM and CDR2 ANQGSEA. The CDR3 loop is CSVEFGRRGARYEQYF.

This chain links TRBV30 with TRBJ1-2. CDR3 length equals 13 residues. CDR1 is GTSNPN, CDR2 SVGIG, per germline (reference sequence). This CDR3 reads CASSAGIRYGYTF.

This chain uses TRBV12-3 or TRBV12-4 with TRBJ2-2. The CDR3 is made up of 13 amino acids. CDR3 in amino acids: CASSRGITGELFF.

The chain combines TRBV28 with TRBJ1-5; TCRdb's D call of TRBD1 is untestable without DNA. Germline-derived CDR1 and CDR2 are MDHEN and SYDVKM. This CDR3 contains 18 residues. Here the CDR3 reads CASSLPPHTDASNQPQHF.

This chain joins TRBV4-1 and TRBJ2-1; TCRdb picks TRBD1, but there is no DNA to check that call. This CDR3 is 16 amino acids long. Germline V gives CDR1 MGHRA, CDR2 YSYEKL. CDR3 residues: CASSQGWTGGPHEQFF.

V usage is TRBV29-1 and J usage is TRBJ2-3; there is no DNA to check the TCRdb D call of TRBD1. This CDR3 is 13 amino acids long. Germline V lookup: CDR1 SQVTM, CDR2 ANQGSEA. This CDR3 is CSVDGQGLDTQYF.

The rearrangement joins TRBV9 to TRBJ2-1; TCRdb's D call of TRBD2 is untestable without DNA. The CDR3 covers 16 residues. CDR1 and CDR2 (germline): SGDLS, YYNGEE. CDR3 loop: CASSPKGLAEYNEQFF.

The chain is built from TRBV23-1 and TRBJ2-7; TCRdb lists TRBD2, though no DNA is available to test this call. TRBV23-1 is assigned to the ORF class and has an uncertain function. CDR3 length: 17 amino acids. The CDR3 is CASSRSAGGRALYEQYF.

This chain uses TRBV25-1 with TRBJ2-3; TCRdb calls TRBD2, which cannot be checked without DNA. The CDR3 length is 16 residues. Germline assignment: CDR1 MGHDK and CDR2 SYGVNS. The CDR3 loop reads CASSDWKRGSTDTQYF.

The chain joins TRBV29-1 to TRBJ2-1; checking the TCRdb D call of TRBD2 is not possible without DNA. The CDR3 extends over 14 amino acids. CDR1 is SQVTM and CDR2 is ANQGSEA in the germline V gene. CDR3 residues: CSVVPASSYNEQFF.

The V gene is TRBV19, the J gene TRBJ2-1. CDR1 is LNHDA and CDR2 is SQIVND in the germline V gene (reference sequence). The CDR3 is made up of 13 amino acids. The CDR3 is CASRTGLYNEQFF.

The chain links TRBV29-1 to TRBJ2-7; the TCRdb call, TRBD1, lacks DNA for checking. This CDR3 region has 14 residues. Germline-derived CDR1 and CDR2 are SQVTM and ANQGSEA. The CDR3 sequence: CSVEEGGTAYEHYF.

This chain connects TRBV28 to TRBJ1-6. The CDR3 extends over 18 amino acids. From germline, CDR1 is MDHEN and CDR2 SYDVKM. The CDR3 spells CASSFSIQASAYNSPLHF. The full variable domain, in which reference TRBV28 and TRBJ1-6 provide the parts outside the CDR3, is DVKVTQSSRYLVKRTGEKVFLECVQDMDHENMFWYRQDPGLGLRLIYFSYDVKMKEKGDIPEGYSVSREKKERFSLILESASTNQTSMYLCASSFSIQASAYNSPLHFGNGTRLTVT.

This chain links TRBV12-3 or TRBV12-4 with TRBJ2-5; no DNA is available, so the TRBD1 call from TCRdb remains unchecked. The CDR3 is made up of 14 amino acids. This CDR3 is CASSSRLGPETQYF.

The J gene is TRBJ1-1, the V gene TRBV19; TCRdb reports TRBD1, a call that lacks DNA to check it against. The CDR3 totals 16 residues. Germline V gene data show CDR1 as LNHDA and CDR2 as SQIVND (reference sequence). CDR3 protein: CASSIDAGTGGTEAFF.

This sequence joins TRBV6-1 and TRBJ1-2; TCRdb proposes TRBD1, but this gene call is untestable without DNA. The germline V gene encodes CDR1 MNHNS and CDR2 SASEGT. The length of the CDR3 is 13 residues. This chain's CDR3 is CASMLTGSYGYTF.

The chain carries TRBV29-1 and TRBJ2-5; TCRdb reports TRBD1, a call that lacks DNA to check it against. The CDR3 spans 13 residues. From germline, CDR1 is SQVTM and CDR2 ANQGSEA. The CDR3 sequence is CSVLDREGKTQYF.

The rearrangement uses TRBV29-1 and TRBJ2-1; TCRdb selects TRBD1, and the lack of DNA leaves this call unchecked. Germline CDR1 and CDR2: SQVTM and ANQGSEA. The CDR3 extends over 14 amino acids. The CDR3 here is CSVEGTAKYNEQFF.

CDR3 loop: CASSVDLEGSYEQYF. The chain is built from TRBV5-1 and TRBJ2-7. CDR1 is SGHRS, CDR2 YFSETQ, per germline. This CDR3 has 15 amino acids.

The CDR3 region is CSVEPPRGRGRGNEQFF. The V gene is TRBV29-1, the J gene TRBJ2-1; checking the TCRdb D call of TRBD1 is not possible without DNA. CDR3 size: 17 residues. Germline V gene data show CDR1 as SQVTM and CDR2 as ANQGSEA.

The chain has TRBV28 and TRBJ2-1; TCRdb selects TRBD1, and the lack of DNA leaves this call unchecked. Germline V gene data show CDR1 as MDHEN and CDR2 as SYDVKM. The CDR3 consists of 15 residues. CDR3 loop: CASSELGQIANEQFF.

The rearrangement links TRBV7-3 to TRBJ2-6; TCRdb outputs TRBD1, but without DNA this stays unchecked. From germline, CDR1 is SGHTA and CDR2 FQGTGA. There are 16 residues in the CDR3. CDR3: CASSLNSGTGANVLTF.

The rearrangement uses TRBV20-1 and TRBJ2-1; TCRdb outputs TRBD1, but without DNA this stays unchecked. CDR3 length: 13 residues. Germline-derived CDR1 and CDR2 are DFQATT and SNEGSKA (reference sequence). CDR3 sequence: CSASHRMYNEQFF.

This chain connects TRBV7-6 to TRBJ2-1; the TRBD2 assignment by TCRdb is unverifiable without DNA. The CDR3 is made up of 15 amino acids. In germline, CDR1 is SGHVS, CDR2 FNYEAQ. CDR3 protein: CASSLGLAPYNEQFF.

The gene calls are TRBV3-1 and TRBJ2-3. The CDR3 is 12 amino acids. Germline V gene sequence: CDR1 LGHDT, CDR2 YNNKEL (reference sequence). This CDR3 reads CASSQELDTQYF.